One sample yielded the 20 T cell receptor beta chains listed below, sequenced in a study of blood T cell repertoires in COVID-19. Method: immunoSEQ multiplex PCR; TCRdb's copy keeps in-frame clones and lacks some. This sample has some 180,000 clones, with 84% found just once. The sequenced material came from PBMCs or T cells enriched from blood (not recorded which). These receptors all come from a woman under 40 who had been exposed to COVID-19.

This clone was observed a few times. The rearrangement joins TRBV7-9 to TRBJ2-7, with a possible D match to TRBD1 (7 bases). Per germline, CDR1 SEHNR and CDR2 FQNEAQ (reference sequence). The CDR3 is 16 amino acids. Trimming left V 5 bases short and J 3 bases short, with 20 bases between. CDR3 protein: CASSSSEGAIGYEQYF. CDR3 in DNA: TGTGCCAGCAGCAGCTCGGAGGGGGCAATAGGCTACGAGCAGTACTTC.

V is TRBV7-8 and J is TRBJ1-1, with D possibly being TRBD1 (5 bases). CDR1 and CDR2 from the germline V gene are SGHVS and FQNEAQ. The CDR3 extends over 15 amino acids. V was trimmed by 1 base and J by 6 bases, leaving 15 bases between them. The CDR3 sequence: CASSLDPGGVPEAFF. The CDR3 coding sequence is TGTGCCAGCAGCTTAGACCCCGGGGGAGTCCCTGAAGCTTTCTTT.

The chain combines TRBV10-2 with TRBJ1-1, with 9 bases fitting TRBD1. V dropped 3 bases and J dropped 0; count of bases not matched to a gene: 8. From germline, CDR1 is WSHSY and CDR2 SAAADI. The CDR3 runs 17 residues. The chain's CDR3 is CASSDRDREPLNTEAFF. CDR3 coding DNA: TGCGCCAGCAGTGATAGGGACAGGGAACCACTGAACACTGAAGCTTTCTTT.

CDR3 loop: CATLRGGWRQGIWVTEAFF. The DNA of the CDR3 is TGTGCCACCCTGAGGGGTGGTTGGAGACAGGGGATTTGGGTGACTGAAGCTTTCTTT. The J gene is TRBJ1-1, the V gene TRBV7-2, with 8 bases lining up with TRBD1. CDR3 length equals 19 residues. Germline CDR1 reads SGHTA; CDR2 reads FQGNSA. The ends lost 10 bases at V and 5 bases at J; junction bases unmatched: 27.

This clone was detected a few times. The rearrangement links TRBV9 to TRBJ1-2, with D tentatively TRBD1 (6 bases). CDR3 size: 14 residues. V lost 3 bases and J 1 base, leaving 10 bases between the germline ends. Germline V gene lookup returns CDR1 SGDLS and CDR2 YYNGEE. CDR3 sequence reads: CASSEGDINYGYTF. The DNA for the CDR3 is TGTGCCAGCAGCGAGGGGGACATTAACTATGGCTACACCTTC. Complete variable domain (other parts from reference TRBV9 and TRBJ1-2): DSGVTQTPKHLITATGQRVTLRCSPRSGDLSVYWYQQSLDQGLQFLIQYYNGEERAKGNILERFSAQQFPDLHSELNLSSLELGDSALYFCASSEGDINYGYTFGSGTRLTVV.

This rearrangement joins TRBV19 to TRBJ1-6, with D unresolved. This CDR3 is built from 15 residues. Trimming left V 9 bases short and J 0 bases short, with 12 bases between. Germline lookup yields CDR1 LNHDA and CDR2 SQIVND (reference sequence). This CDR3 reads CASDPGFSYNSPLHF. The DNA for the CDR3 is TGTGCCAGCGACCCGGGGTTCTCCTATAATTCACCCCTCCACTTT.

This clone was picked up one time. The chain recombines TRBV27 with TRBJ1-2, with D uncertain. Per the germline V gene, CDR1 is MNHEY and CDR2 is SMNVEV (reference sequence). Trimming left V 3 bases short and J 0 bases short, with 5 bases between. The CDR3 has 13 residues. For the CDR3, the DNA is TGTGCCAGCAGTTTCAGTGCTAACTATGGCTACACCTTC. This sequence encodes CASSFSANYGYTF.

The chain is built from TRBV2 and TRBJ1-2, with 12 bases lining up with TRBD1. Germline V gives CDR1 SNHLY, CDR2 FYNNEI. V shed 4 bases and J 8 bases; nucleotides not matched to a gene: 14. CDR3 size: 17 residues. CDR3 in DNA: TGTGCCAGCAGTGTCGAGGGGACAGGGGGCCCCCGTGAGGGCTACACCTTC. Encoded protein: CASSVEGTGGPREGYTF.

This clone was seen only once. The rearrangement links TRBV3-1 (or the pseudogene TRBV3-2) to TRBJ1-2; D is possibly TRBD1 (5 bases). V gave up 0 bases and J gave up 4 bases, with 9 bases separating them. Germline lookup yields CDR1 LGHDT and CDR2 YNNKEL (reference sequence). This CDR3 has 14 residues. The CDR3 sequence: CASSQDAGTYGYTF. CDR3 nucleotide sequence: TGTGCCAGCAGCCAAGATGCGGGGACCTATGGCTACACCTTC.

The rearrangement uses TRBV7-9 and TRBJ2-7; a possible D gene is TRBD1 (6 bases). The CDR3 contains 14 residues. Per the germline V gene, CDR1 is SEHNR and CDR2 is FQNEAQ (reference sequence). V was shortened by 7 bases and J by 5 bases, with 18 bases between the two germline ends. CDR3 residues: CASIYVGAPDEQYF. CDR3 sequence (DNA): TGTGCCAGCATCTACGTGGGGGCGCCGGACGAGCAGTACTTC.

This chain links TRBV3-1 (or the pseudogene TRBV3-2) with TRBJ2-2, with D uncertain. Germline CDR1 LGHDT, CDR2 YNNKEL (reference sequence). CDR3 size: 13 residues. V was shortened by 4 bases and J by 6 bases, with 9 bases between the two germline ends. DNA of the CDR3: TGTGCCAGCAGCCGCCAGCGAGCCGGGGAGCTGTTTTTT. Amino acids: CASSRQRAGELFF.

The genes are TRBV27 and TRBJ2-7; 10 bases map to TRBD2. Germline assignment: CDR1 MNHEY and CDR2 SMNVEV (reference sequence). This CDR3 comprises 16 residues. V was pared by 2 bases and J by 2 bases, with 6 bases of the junction left unmatched. This CDR3 reads CASSLTAGGQTYEQYF. The CDR3 DNA reads as TGTGCCAGCAGTTTAACAGCGGGGGGGCAAACCTACGAGCAGTACTTC.

V is TRBV6-4 and J is TRBJ1-1, with a tentative D call TRBD1 (6 bases). Germline V CDR1 and CDR2: MRHNA, SNTAGT. The CDR3 is 13 residues long. With 4 bases removed from V and 4 bases from J, the gap between germline ends came to 10 bases. The CDR3 protein is CASSAQGGTEAFF. CDR3 bases: TGTGCCAGCAGTGCACAGGGCGGCACTGAAGCTTTCTTT.

The CDR3 protein is CASSLGTSGPYEQYF. In DNA, the CDR3 is TGTGCCAGCAGCCTGGGGACTAGCGGACCCTACGAGCAGTACTTC. The chain recombines TRBV7-9 with TRBJ2-7; 11 positions agree with TRBD2. The length of the CDR3 is 15 residues. The V gene end was trimmed by 5 bases and the J gene end by 2 bases; junction bases not matched to a gene: 5. Germline CDR1 SEHNR, CDR2 FQNEAQ (reference sequence).

V is TRBV4-3 and J is TRBJ1-5; 9 bases are a match to TRBD1. The CDR3 has 16 residues. With V trimmed by 0 bases and J by 3 bases, 3 bases remained unmatched. CDR1 is LGHNA and CDR2 is YSLEER in the germline V gene. CDR3 coding DNA: TGCGCCAGCAGCCAAGACTACAGGGGGCTCAATCAGCCCCAGCATTTT. Translated, it gives CASSQDYRGLNQPQHF.

This clone was seen at least ten times. The chain employs TRBV6-1 and TRBJ1-5; no firm D call. Germline V CDR1 and CDR2: MNHNS, SASEGT. The CDR3 covers 15 residues. Trimming left V 1 base short and J 0 bases short, with 7 bases between. In DNA, the CDR3 is TGTGCCAGCAGTGAAGTTGGCCGTAGCAATCAGCCCCAGCATTTT. The encoded protein is CASSEVGRSNQPQHF.

This chain connects TRBV11-2 to TRBJ2-3, with unresolved D. The CDR3 totals 14 residues. The V end lost 0 bases, the J end lost 2 bases, and 6 bases lay between the germline ends. The germline gives CDR1 SGHAT, CDR2 FQNNGV. The CDR3 DNA sequence: TGTGCCAGCAGCTTAGATCTAACCACAGATACGCAGTATTTT. It codes for CASSLDLTTDTQYF.

This sequence joins TRBV7-8 and TRBJ1-5, with D perhaps matching TRBD1 (5 bases). This CDR3 is built from 16 residues. With 1 base removed from V and 6 bases from J, the gap between germline ends came to 16 bases. Germline values: CDR1 SGHVS, CDR2 FQNEAQ. Here the CDR3 reads CASSLDLGLGGQPQHF. DNA of the CDR3: TGTGCCAGCAGCTTAGATTTGGGGCTGGGGGGTCAGCCCCAGCATTTT.

This sequence joins TRBV4-1 and TRBJ2-3; D is possibly TRBD2 (5 bases). Trimming removed 0 bases at V and 3 bases at J, with 16 bases between. From germline, CDR1 is MGHRA and CDR2 YSYEKL. The CDR3 has 17 amino acids. CDR3 protein: CASSQENSVTGTDTQYF. DNA of the CDR3: TGCGCCAGCAGCCAAGAAAATTCGGTAACGGGGACAGATACGCAGTATTTT.

The chain joins TRBV11-2 to TRBJ2-2; TRBD1 agrees at 8 bases. The CDR3 runs 15 residues. Per the germline V gene, CDR1 is SGHAT and CDR2 is FQNNGV. The junction had 4 bases not matched to a gene; V was cut back by 5 bases and J by 2 bases. This CDR3 reads CASSPDRANTGELFF. CDR3 DNA sequence: TGTGCCAGCAGCCCGGACAGGGCTAACACCGGGGAGCTGTTTTTT.